This TCR beta chain was documented in a study of CD8 T cells in ankylosing spondylitis. A remark on this clonotype: Its target is unknown.

This CDR3 comprises 14 residues. The germline V gene encodes CDR1 SGHTA and CDR2 FQGNSA. V lost 6 bases, J lost 7 bases, and 18 bases lay in between. One entry per CDR3 protein, called by TCRdb with MiXCR from the 5' RACE reads. The table includes roughly 440,000 distinct CDR3 sequences, roughly 17% detected once. Study-level points and caveats: A TCR beta motif of several highly homologous variants appeared characteristic of ankylosing spondylitis blood. Within peripheral blood, clones linked to disease were CD8+ and relatively rare.

The source is a male donor with ankylosing spondylitis. The chain has TRBV7-2 and TRBJ2-5, with D unresolved. Sequenced sample: blood, either unsorted or a sorted T cell fraction (not recorded which). The CDR3 DNA reads as TGTGCCAGCAGTGCCCGGGCCTCAATCGGGACCCAGTACTTC. It encodes CASSARASIGTQYF.